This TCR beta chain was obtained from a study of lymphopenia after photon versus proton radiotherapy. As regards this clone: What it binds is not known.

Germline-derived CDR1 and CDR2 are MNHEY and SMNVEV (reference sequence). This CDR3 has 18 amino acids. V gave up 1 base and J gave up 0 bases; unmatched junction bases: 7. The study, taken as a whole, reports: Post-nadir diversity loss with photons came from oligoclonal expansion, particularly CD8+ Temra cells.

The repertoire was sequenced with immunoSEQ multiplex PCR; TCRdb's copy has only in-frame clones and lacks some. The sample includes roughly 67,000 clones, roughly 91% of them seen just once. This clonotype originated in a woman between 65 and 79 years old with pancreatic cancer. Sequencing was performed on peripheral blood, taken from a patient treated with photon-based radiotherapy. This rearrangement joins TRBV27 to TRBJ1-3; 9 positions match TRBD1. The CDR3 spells CASSLFGTGLRSGNTIYF. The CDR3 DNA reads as TGTGCCAGCAGTTTATTCGGGACAGGGTTACGCTCTGGAAACACCATATATTTT.